This T cell receptor (beta chain) was recovered during a study of T cell responses to AZD1222 COVID-19 vaccine. This CDR3 region has 15 residues. The germline gives CDR1 MNHNS, CDR2 SASEGT. Trimming cost V 0 bases and J 3 bases, with 11 bases left between them. This clone was detected only once. Assay used: immunoSEQ multiplex PCR; TCRdb lists only in-frame clones, some missing. The sample consists of 100,000 or so clones, approximately 90% of them appearing once. The material was peripheral blood, obtained on day 0 of AZD1222 vaccination. This TCR was sampled from an adult in good health. J is TRBJ1-1 and V is TRBV6-1; D is uncertain. The CDR3 loop reads CASSEAMLGDTEAFF. DNA of the CDR3: TGTGCCAGCAGTGAAGCGATGTTGGGAGACACTGAAGCTTTCTTT.